This T cell receptor beta chain was recorded in a study of early T cells in non-severe SARS-CoV-2 infection (dated by TCRdb to the early 2020s). With respect to the entire study: Because TCR sequencing was done on bulk RNA from unsorted whole blood, the alpha and beta chains could not be paired.

Reading the germline V gene (reference sequence) gives CDR1 LNHDA and CDR2 SQIVND. From its cysteine to its phenylalanine, the CDR3 spans 16 amino acids. This entry keeps only the CDR3 DNA: 48 bases, framed from base 1. The V end loses 1 base and the J end loses 6 bases, and a stretch of 18 bases separates them. Receptor libraries were prepared by 5' RACE. The data were produced on a NextSeq 500. To correct for sequencing error and PCR bias, the TCR library protocol tagged individual cDNA molecules with unique molecular identifiers. Both TCR alpha and beta chains were sequenced, and tight co-correlation was observed between alpha and beta sequence abundances in each sample. Per the original workflow: Decombinator V4 was used to annotate TCR sequences for V gene, J gene and CDR3. Expanded TCRs were defined as changing significantly between any two time points under a Poisson model with p below 0.0001. Abundances of TCRs were expressed as counts per million after normalisation to the total number of TCRs sequenced in each sample. MAIT TCRs were defined by TRAV1-2 paired with TRAJ12, TRAJ20 or TRAJ33, and iNKT TCRs by TRAV10 paired with TRAJ18. VDJdb, accessed 1 November 2021, was searched for CMV, EBV and SARS-CoV-2 annotated TCRs, excluding TCRs annotated for multiple antigens. TCRdb reran the public reads through fastp at Q25 and MiXCR, keeping productive beta chains. Rows are unified per CDR3 protein, each entry keeping the most common DNA and genes. In this record, the V and J calls reflect TCRdb's handling and not the investigators' own analysis. The sample has about 48,000 distinct CDR3 sequences on record, 6.5% to 9.5% of them singletons. The top ten constitute under 6.5% of the sample.

Findings and caveats that apply to the study as a whole: VDJdb matching was skewed toward anti-spike CD8 responses, so virus-specific expansions were likely underestimated and private and CD4 specificities were missed.

This was a case-control study nested in a cohort of healthcare workers in London, UK, who had nasopharyngeal swab PCR tests and blood samples taken every week. Healthcare workers were enrolled in the week of the UK lockdown, from 23 to 31 March 2020, and were followed every week for up to roughly 15 weeks. To note about this clonotype: Its antigen is not yet known. There are no base qualities to consult, and no much larger clone falls within one base.

The TCR comes from an adult who was a healthcare worker with PCR-confirmed SARS-CoV-2 infection or an uninfected control (not recorded which). Input material: whole blood. The V gene is TRBV19 and the J gene is TRBJ1-2; possibly the D gene is TRBD1, per 6 matching bases. This receptor carries the CDR3 CASSIGNAWGAHGYTF. The nucleotide sequence is TGTGCCAGTAGTATAGGCAACGCTTGGGGGGCCCATGGCTACACCTTC.